The source of this T cell receptor (beta chain) is a study of CD8+ T cells in alopecia areata. For this clone: A junction boundary mismatches the germline segment, possibly from a read error.

It was cDNA, reverse transcribed from extracted RNA, that served as the sequencing template. The protocol was immunoSEQ multiplex PCR, while the TCRdb copy is restricted to in-frame clones and leaves out a portion. The profile shows 50,000 to 70,000 clones, 44% of them singletons. The material sequenced was NKG2D-low CD8+ T cells sorted from blood. This TCR came from a human donor with alopecia areata.

The CDR3 sequence: CASSQSPGTSFYGQYF. CDR3 DNA sequence: TGCGCCAGCAGCCAATCCCCCGGGACTAGCTTTTACGGGCAGTACTTC. The chain has TRBV4-1 and TRBJ2-7; 9 bases are a match to TRBD2. The CDR3 totals 16 residues. Germline CDR1 reads MGHRA; CDR2 reads YSYEKL.